This T cell receptor (beta chain) was sequenced during a study of technical replicates of blood from several donors. Deletions cut 3 bases from V and 5 bases from J, with 11 bases between. CDR3 length: 13 amino acids. Germline values: CDR1 KGHSH, CDR2 LQKENI. Data came from immunoSEQ multiplex PCR; TCRdb stores just in-frame clones and leaves some out. The table records approximately 70,000 clones, 95% to 98% of them present only once. Sequencing was performed on T cells isolated from PBMCs. The chain employs TRBV18 and TRBJ2-7; D might be TRBD2 (6 bases). This TCR was recovered from a human donor in good health. CDR3 sequence: CASSPSSAHEQYF. The CDR3 DNA is TGTGCCAGCTCACCTTCTAGCGCACACGAGCAGTACTTC.